This T cell receptor beta chain was recorded in a study of blood T cell repertoires in COVID-19. As for the study in general: COVID-19 samples from acute and convalescent phases originated in the United States, Italy and Spain.

J was trimmed by 7 bases and V by 5 bases; bases with no gene match: 13. Germline V gene lookup returns CDR1 SQVTM and CDR2 ANQGSEA. The CDR3 loop spans 14 amino acids. Generated by immunoSEQ multiplex PCR, the TCRdb table keeps only in-frame clones and is missing some. The sample lists 160,000 or so clones; around 90% were seen once. Sequencing was carried out using peripheral blood. The origin of this receptor is a woman between 50 and 59 years old with acute or convalescent COVID-19. The V gene is TRBV29-1, the J gene TRBJ2-5; 7 bases align to TRBD1. The CDR3 loop reads CSVIPTGRGGTQYF. CDR3 DNA: TGCAGCGTTATCCCGACAGGGAGAGGAGGGACCCAGTACTTC.